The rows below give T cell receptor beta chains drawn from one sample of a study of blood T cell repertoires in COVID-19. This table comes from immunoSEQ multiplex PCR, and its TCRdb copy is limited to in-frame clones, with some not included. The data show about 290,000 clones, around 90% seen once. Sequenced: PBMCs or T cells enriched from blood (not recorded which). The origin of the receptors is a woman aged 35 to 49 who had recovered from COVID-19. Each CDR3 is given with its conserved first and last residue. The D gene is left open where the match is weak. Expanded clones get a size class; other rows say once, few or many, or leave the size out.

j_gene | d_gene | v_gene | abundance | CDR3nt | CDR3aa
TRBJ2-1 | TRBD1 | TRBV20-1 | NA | TGCAGTGCTAGTCCGCACCTCAACAGGGGCTACAATGAGCAGTTCTTC | CSASPHLNRGYNEQFF
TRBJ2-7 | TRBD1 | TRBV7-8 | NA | TGTGCCAGCAGCTTATCACTCGGACAGGGACACGAGCAGTACTTC | CASSLSLGQGHEQYF
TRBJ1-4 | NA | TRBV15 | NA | TGTGCCACCTCCAGGGATAGGGGCACTAATGAAAAACTGTTTTTT | CATSRDRGTNEKLFF
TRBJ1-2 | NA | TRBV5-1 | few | TGCGCCAGCAGCTTGGCGCAGGGAAACAACTATGGCTACACCTTC | CASSLAQGNNYGYTF
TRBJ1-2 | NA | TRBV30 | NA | TGTGCCTGGCAGGACAATGGGGCAAGCTACACCTTC | CAWQDNGASYTF
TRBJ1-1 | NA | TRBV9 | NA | TGTGCCAGCAGCGTAGATGGACAGATAAACACTGAAGCTTTCTTT | CASSVDGQINTEAFF
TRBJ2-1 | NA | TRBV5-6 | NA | TGTGCCAGCAGCCTCCTACTAGACAATGAGCAGTTCTTC | CASSLLLDNEQFF
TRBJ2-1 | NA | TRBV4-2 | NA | TGTGCCAGCAGCCAAGCCATGGGGGCGGCCTACAATGAGCAGTTCTTC | CASSQAMGAAYNEQFF
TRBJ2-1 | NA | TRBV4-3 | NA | TGCGCCAGCAGCCAAGGAGTTGGTAATGAGCAGTTCTTC | CASSQGVGNEQFF
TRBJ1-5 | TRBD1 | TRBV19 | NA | TGTGCCAGTAGTAGGACAGGTCAACGGCCCCAGCATTTT | CASSRTGQRPQHF
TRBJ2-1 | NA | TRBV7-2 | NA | TGTGCCAGCAGCTTTGGGAGTCGCAATGAGCAGTTCTTC | CASSFGSRNEQFF
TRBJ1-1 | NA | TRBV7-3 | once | TGTGCCAGCAGCTTTCAGGTGAACACTGAAGCTTTCTTT | CASSFQVNTEAFF
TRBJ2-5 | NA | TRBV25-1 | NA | TGTGCCAGCAGTGAATATCGGTACCAAGAGACCCAGTACTTC | CASSEYRYQETQYF
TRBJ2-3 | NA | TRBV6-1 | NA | TGTGCCAGCAGTGTACAGGGTGGCCGTAGCACAGATACGCAGTATTTT | CASSVQGGRSTDTQYF
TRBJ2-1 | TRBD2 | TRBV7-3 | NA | TGTGCCAGCAGCTTAGTGGCGGGGGGCAGGAACAATGAGCAGTTCTTC | CASSLVAGGRNNEQFF
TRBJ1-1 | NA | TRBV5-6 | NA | TGTGCCAGCAGCTTGGATTACGGGAACACTGAAGCTTTCTTT | CASSLDYGNTEAFF
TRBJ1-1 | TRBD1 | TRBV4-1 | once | TGCGCCAGCAGCCGCTCGACAGGGTCCTACACTGAAGCTTTCTTT | CASSRSTGSYTEAFF
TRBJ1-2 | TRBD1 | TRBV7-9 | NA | TGTGCCAGCAGCCTCCGGGACAGTCTCGACGGCTACACCTTC | CASSLRDSLDGYTF
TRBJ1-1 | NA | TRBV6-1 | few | TGTGCCAGCAGTGAACCCATCCAAAAGCGTCTAGGCGCTGAAGCTTTCTTT | CASSEPIQKRLGAEAFF
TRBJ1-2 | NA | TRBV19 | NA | TGTGCCAGTAGTAACACCCCTATGGCCCGTCTAGAGGGTGGCTACACCTTC | CASSNTPMARLEGGYTF
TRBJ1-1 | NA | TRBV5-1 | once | TGCGCCAGCAGCTTAGGAGGGTCCAGGAACACTGAAGCTTTCTTT | CASSLGGSRNTEAFF
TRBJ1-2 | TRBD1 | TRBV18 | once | TGTGCCAGCTCACGGCCGGGACAGGGGGGCGATGGCTACACCTTC | CASSRPGQGGDGYTF
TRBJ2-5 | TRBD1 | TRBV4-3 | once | TGCGCCAGCAGCCAAGATCTTCACAGGGGGACTGTGGAGACCCAGTACTTC | CASSQDLHRGTVETQYF
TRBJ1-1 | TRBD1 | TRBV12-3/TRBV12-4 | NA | TGTGCCAGCAGCCGAGGACAGGGAGGAGCTTTCTTT | CASSRGQGGAFF
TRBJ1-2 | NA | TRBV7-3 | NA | TGTGCCAGCAGCCCCTCCGGGATGGCTGGTTATGGCTACACCTTC | CASSPSGMAGYGYTF
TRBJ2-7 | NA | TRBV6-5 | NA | TGTGCCAGCAGTTCAAGCAGGTACGAGCAGTACTTC | CASSSSRYEQYF
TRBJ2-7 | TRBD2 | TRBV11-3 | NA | TGTGCCAGCAGCTTAGGCGGGGGGACTTACGAGCAGTACTTC | CASSLGGGTYEQYF
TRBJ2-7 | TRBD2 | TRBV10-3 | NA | TGTGCCATCAGTAGCGGGACGGTGGCTTCGGGGGAGCAGTACTTC | CAISSGTVASGEQYF
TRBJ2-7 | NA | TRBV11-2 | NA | TGTGCCAGCAGCTCCTCGACAGACTCCTACGAGCAGTACTTC | CASSSSTDSYEQYF
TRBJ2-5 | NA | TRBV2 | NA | TGTGCCAGCAGTGAAGGCAGGGGACGAGAGACCCAGTACTTC | CASSEGRGRETQYF
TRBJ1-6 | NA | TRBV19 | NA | TGTGCCAGTAGTGTAAAAGAGGATTCACCCCTCCACTTT | CASSVKEDSPLHF
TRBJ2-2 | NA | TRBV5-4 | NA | TGTGCCAGCAGCTTGGATCGGGGTCCCGGGGAGCTGTTTTTT | CASSLDRGPGELFF
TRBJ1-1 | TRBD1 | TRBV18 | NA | TGTGCCAGCTCACAAATGGACAGGGGCCAAGCTTTCTTT | CASSQMDRGQAFF
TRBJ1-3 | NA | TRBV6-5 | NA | TGTGCCAGCATTATGCGGGTGAGCTCTGGAAACACCATATATTTT | CASIMRVSSGNTIYF
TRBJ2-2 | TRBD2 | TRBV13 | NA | TGTGCCAGCCGGCTGAGCGGGGCGAACACCGGGGAGCTGTTTTTT | CASRLSGANTGELFF
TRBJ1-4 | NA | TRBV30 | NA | TGTGCCTGGAGTGTAGGGGTGGATGAAAAACTGTTTTTT | CAWSVGVDEKLFF
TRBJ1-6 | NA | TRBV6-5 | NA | TGTGCCAGCAGTTTCCGGAATTCACCCCTCCACTTT | CASSFRNSPLHF
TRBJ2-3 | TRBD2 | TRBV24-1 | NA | TGTGCCACCAGTGATGGGGGGGGGAGTCATACGCAGTATTTT | CATSDGGGSHTQYF
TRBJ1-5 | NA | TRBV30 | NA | TGTGCCTGGGGGGGCCCCGGTAGCAATCAGCCCCAGCATTTT | CAWGGPGSNQPQHF
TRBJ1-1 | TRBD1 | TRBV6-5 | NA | TGTGCCAGCAGTCAGCAGGGGGCTGGCACTGAAGCTTTCTTT | CASSQQGAGTEAFF
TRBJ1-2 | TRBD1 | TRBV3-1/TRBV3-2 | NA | TGTGCCAGCAGCGAGACAGGGCCCTATGGCTACACCTTC | CASSETGPYGYTF
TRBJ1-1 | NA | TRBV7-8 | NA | TGTGCCAGCAGCTTAGGGGGGCGCAGGGTCGCCACTGAAGCTTTCTTT | CASSLGGRRVATEAFF
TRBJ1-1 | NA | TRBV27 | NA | TGTGCCAGCAGTTTATTGAGCAGGGGCGGCACTGAAGCTTTCTTT | CASSLLSRGGTEAFF
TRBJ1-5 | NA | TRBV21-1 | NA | TGTGCCAGCAGCAAGGACCGACAGCCTGTAGAAGCTCAGCCCCAGCATTTT | CASSKDRQPVEAQPQHF
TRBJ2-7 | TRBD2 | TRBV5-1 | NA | TGCGCCAGCAGCTTCCCGACTAGCGGGAAGCAGTACTTC | CASSFPTSGKQYF
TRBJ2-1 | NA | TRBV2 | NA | TGTGCCAGCAGGGGCGGGACGCCCGAGCAGTTCTTC | CASRGGTPEQFF
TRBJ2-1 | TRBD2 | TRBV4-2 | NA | TGTGCCAGCAGCCAAGACTCGCGGGGGGCTTTGGTCTTC | CASSQDSRGALVF
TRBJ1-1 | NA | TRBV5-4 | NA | TGTGCCAGCAGCGTAACAACAGGAGTGGGTGACGCTTTCTTT | CASSVTTGVGDAFF
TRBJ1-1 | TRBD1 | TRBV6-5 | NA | TGTGCCAGCAGGCTCACAGGGGGCGAGAACACTGAAGCTTTCTTT | CASRLTGGENTEAFF
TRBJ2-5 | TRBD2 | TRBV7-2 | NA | TGTGCCAGCAGCTTAGCTCTAGCGGGAGTGGCAGGTGGTGAGACCCAGTACTTC | CASSLALAGVAGGETQYF
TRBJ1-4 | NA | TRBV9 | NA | TGTGCCAGCAGCGCAGGTTGGGGGGGCACTAATGAAAAACTGTTTTTT | CASSAGWGGTNEKLFF
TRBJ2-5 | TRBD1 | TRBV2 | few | TGTGCCAGCAGTGAAAGGGGACAGCTCCAAGAGACCCAGTACTTC | CASSERGQLQETQYF
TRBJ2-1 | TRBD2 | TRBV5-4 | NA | TGTGCCAGCAGCCCTAGGACTAGCGGGAGAACTGAGCAGTTCTTC | CASSPRTSGRTEQFF
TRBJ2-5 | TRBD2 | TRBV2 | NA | TGTGCCAGCAGTAAAAGCGGGAGGGCCGAGGAGACCCAGTACTTC | CASSKSGRAEETQYF
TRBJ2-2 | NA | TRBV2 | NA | TGTGCCAGCAGTTCCGGCGGGGAGCTGTTTTTT | CASSSGGELFF
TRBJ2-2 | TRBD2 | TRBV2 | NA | TGTGCCAGCAGTGATAATTACCTCCGGAGGACTAGCCAGACCGGGGAGCTGTTTTTT | CASSDNYLRRTSQTGELFF